This T cell receptor (beta chain) was recorded in a study of T cell responses to AZD1222 COVID-19 vaccine. V trimming: 4 bases; J trimming: 7 bases; junction bases outside the gene matches: 13. There are 16 residues in the CDR3. CDR1 and CDR2 (germline): SGHTA, FQGNSA. Method: immunoSEQ multiplex PCR; TCRdb's copy keeps in-frame clones and lacks some. The data hold roughly 100,000 clones, with roughly 89% observed a single time. The material was peripheral blood, obtained on day 0 of AZD1222 vaccination. The chain carries TRBV7-2 and TRBJ1-2; 9 bases fit TRBD1. This clonotype was sampled from an adult in good health. CDR3 sequence reads: CASSSTGGARIGGYTF. CDR3 DNA: TGTGCCAGCAGCTCAACAGGGGGCGCCAGGATTGGTGGCTACACCTTC.